This T cell receptor beta chain originates from a study of Graves' ophthalmopathy and Graves' hyperthyroidism. Transcripts of RNA were the source for amplifying TCR beta CDR3 regions. The authors performed first-round RT-PCR with HTBI primers and then a second-round multiplex PCR. A single record per CDR3 protein comes from TCRdb applying MiXCR to the multiplex PCR reads. The repertoire holds 300,000 or so distinct CDR3 sequences, with roughly a sixth as singletons. In this sample, this clonotype turned up many times. V dropped 4 bases and J dropped 8 bases, with 18 bases sitting between them. Germline-derived CDR1 and CDR2 are SGHRS and YFSETQ. The CDR3 covers 14 residues.

This clonotype was obtained from an adult man with Graves' ophthalmopathy. The sequenced sample was peripheral blood. The chain combines TRBV5-1 with TRBJ1-2, with D possibly matching TRBD1 (5 bases). For the CDR3, the DNA is TGCGCCAGCAGCCCCGGCCTTACCTGGGGGGGCTACACCTTC. This sequence encodes CASSPGLTWGGYTF.